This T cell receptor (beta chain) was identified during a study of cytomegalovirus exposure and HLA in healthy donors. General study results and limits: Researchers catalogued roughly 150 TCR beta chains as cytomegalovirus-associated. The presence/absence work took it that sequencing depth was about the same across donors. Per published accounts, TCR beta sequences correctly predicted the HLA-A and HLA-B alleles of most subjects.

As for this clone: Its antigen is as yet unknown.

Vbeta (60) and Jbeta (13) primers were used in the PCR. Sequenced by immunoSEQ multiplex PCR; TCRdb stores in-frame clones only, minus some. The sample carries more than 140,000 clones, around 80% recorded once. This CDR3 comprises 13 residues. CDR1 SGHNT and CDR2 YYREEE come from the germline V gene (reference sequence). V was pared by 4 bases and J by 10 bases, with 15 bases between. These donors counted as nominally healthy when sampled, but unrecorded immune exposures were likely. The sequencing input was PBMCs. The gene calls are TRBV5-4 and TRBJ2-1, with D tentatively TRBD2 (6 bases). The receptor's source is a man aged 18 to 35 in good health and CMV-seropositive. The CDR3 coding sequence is TGTGCCAGCAGCCTTCTCGGGGGAGAAGAGCAGTTCTTC. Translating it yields CASSLLGGEEQFF. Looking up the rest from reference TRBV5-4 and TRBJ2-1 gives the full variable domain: ETGVTQSPTHLIKTRGQQVTLRCSSQSGHNTVSWYQQALGQGPQFIFQYYREEENGRGNFPPRFSGLQFPNYSSELNVNALELDDSALYLCASSLLGGEEQFFGPGTRLTVL.